This is a list of T cell receptor beta chains from one sample in a study of cytomegalovirus exposure and HLA in healthy donors. Sequencing used immunoSEQ multiplex PCR; TCRdb keeps in-frame clones, though not all of them. The repertoire has almost 200,000 clones, less than 80% of them found once; the top ten carry roughly 4.5%. Sequencing was performed on PBMCs. All receptors come from a woman aged 25 to 39 in good health and CMV-seropositive. Both conserved end residues are part of each CDR3. The order of the fields is clone size, CDR3 length, V gene, J gene, D gene, CDR3 protein, CDR3 DNA. D genes are given only for firm matches. The listing skips clone size in some rows; elsewhere it reads once, few, many or a size class.

clone size: few; CDR3 length: 18; V gene: TRBV4-3; J gene: TRBJ1-2; D gene: TRBD1; CDR3 protein: CASSPHNTGTGGGYGYTF; CDR3 DNA: TGCGCCAGCAGCCCTCATAATACCGGGACAGGGGGGGGGTATGGCTACACCTTC
clone size: NA; CDR3 length: 18; V gene: TRBV19; J gene: TRBJ1-4; D gene: TRBD1; CDR3 protein: CASSEEKFTRGLGEKLFF; CDR3 DNA: TGTGCCAGTAGCGAAGAAAAGTTTACCAGGGGGCTTGGTGAAAAACTGTTTTTT
clone size: NA; CDR3 length: 15; V gene: TRBV27; J gene: TRBJ2-1; D gene: NA; CDR3 protein: CASSLRQGSYNEQFF; CDR3 DNA: TGTGCCAGCAGTTTACGGCAGGGGAGCTACAATGAGCAGTTCTTC
clone size: NA; CDR3 length: 13; V gene: TRBV29-1; J gene: TRBJ1-2; D gene: NA; CDR3 protein: CSAGPEGLYGYTF; CDR3 DNA: TGCAGCGCCGGCCCGGAGGGCCTCTATGGCTACACCTTC
clone size: NA; CDR3 length: 14; V gene: TRBV10-3; J gene: TRBJ2-1; D gene: TRBD2; CDR3 protein: CASSESGLETEQFF; CDR3 DNA: TGTGCGAGCAGTGAGTCAGGACTAGAGACTGAGCAGTTCTTC
clone size: NA; CDR3 length: 14; V gene: TRBV6-1; J gene: TRBJ1-2; D gene: NA; CDR3 protein: CASSEAIYPGGYTF; CDR3 DNA: TGTGCCAGCAGTGAAGCGATCTATCCGGGGGGCTACACCTTC
clone size: NA; CDR3 length: 14; V gene: TRBV7-2; J gene: TRBJ2-7; D gene: TRBD1; CDR3 protein: CASSSYRGRYEQYF; CDR3 DNA: TGTGCCAGCAGCTCCTACAGGGGGCGGTACGAGCAGTACTTC
clone size: few; CDR3 length: 15; V gene: TRBV7-2; J gene: TRBJ2-1; D gene: NA; CDR3 protein: CASSLVSTNRNEQFF; CDR3 DNA: TGTGCCAGCAGCTTAGTCTCCACGAATCGGAATGAGCAGTTCTTC
clone size: NA; CDR3 length: 14; V gene: TRBV5-4; J gene: TRBJ2-5; D gene: NA; CDR3 protein: CASSHKGTRETQYF; CDR3 DNA: TGTGCCAGCAGCCATAAAGGGACTCGAGAGACCCAGTACTTC
clone size: NA; CDR3 length: 16; V gene: TRBV29-1; J gene: TRBJ2-1; D gene: NA; CDR3 protein: CSVEGGLTVRYNEQFF; CDR3 DNA: TGCAGCGTTGAAGGAGGGTTAACGGTCCGATACAATGAGCAGTTCTTC
clone size: NA; CDR3 length: 16; V gene: TRBV27; J gene: TRBJ1-4; D gene: TRBD1; CDR3 protein: CASSLRRAGGVEKLFF; CDR3 DNA: TGTGCCAGCAGCCTCAGAAGGGCAGGGGGCGTTGAAAAACTGTTTTTT
clone size: NA; CDR3 length: 17; V gene: TRBV7-9; J gene: TRBJ2-7; D gene: TRBD1; CDR3 protein: CSSSIPPGTGVSYEQYF; CDR3 DNA: TGTTCCAGCAGCATCCCTCCGGGGACAGGAGTGAGCTACGAGCAGTACTTC
clone size: NA; CDR3 length: 14; V gene: TRBV19; J gene: TRBJ2-3; D gene: NA; CDR3 protein: CATSLAASTDTQYF; CDR3 DNA: TGTGCCACCTCCCTAGCAGCTAGCACAGATACGCAGTATTTT
clone size: NA; CDR3 length: 16; V gene: TRBV15; J gene: TRBJ2-3; D gene: TRBD2; CDR3 protein: CATSRDGGAGGNTQYF; CDR3 DNA: TGTGCCACCAGCAGAGATGGCGGCGCGGGAGGAAATACGCAGTATTTT